A selection of T cell receptor beta chains follows, all from one sample in a study of Ad26.COV2.S vaccination and SARS-CoV-2 variants. The table came from immunoSEQ multiplex PCR; TCRdb's copy has only in-frame clones and leaves some out. Of 300,000 to 350,000 clones listed, approximately 90% are singletons. The starting material was peripheral blood, obtained in a trial of Ad26.COV2.S vaccine versus placebo. These TCRs come from a person aged 18-60 years who received the Ad26.COV2.S COVID-19 vaccine or a placebo. The CDR3 runs from the conserved cysteine through the conserved F or W. The order of the fields is J gene, V gene, CDR3 protein.

>TRBJ1-5|TRBV19
CASSKGTSPHQPQHF
>TRBJ2-7|TRBV28
CASSLDGSYEQYF
>TRBJ1-5|TRBV15
CATSRGDRDQPQHF
>TRBJ1-5|TRBV7-9
CASSDGQQNQPQHF
>TRBJ1-2|TRBV5-1
CASSLAVRSDGYTF
>TRBJ1-5|TRBV9
CASSVDPNQPQHF
>TRBJ2-7|TRBV28
CASSRSRTGSSYEQYF
>TRBJ2-2|TRBV7-3
CASSDTGTPNGELFF
>TRBJ2-3|TRBV9
CASSVDGADTQYF
>TRBJ2-7|TRBV29-1
CRGRWGQQFRSSYEQYF
>TRBJ1-4|TRBV27
CASSRGGVEKLFF
>TRBJ1-5|TRBV2
CASSEWGISNQPQHF
>TRBJ2-2|TRBV9
CASSVAWGSANTGELFF
>TRBJ2-7|TRBV5-1
CASSPLTAGFLNDEQYF
>TRBJ2-7|TRBV10-3
CAIRSGTSSYEQYF
>TRBJ1-5|TRBV24-1
CATSAAQGNSNQPQHF
>TRBJ2-3|TRBV10-2
CASSEVRDTQYF
>TRBJ2-5|TRBV20-1
CSASTEETQYF
>TRBJ1-1|TRBV5-6
CASSLGTGIMNTEAFF
>TRBJ2-2|TRBV7-6
CASKVGALNTGELFF
>TRBJ2-1|TRBV29-1
CSVVGLRRGEQFF
>TRBJ1-3|TRBV7-9
CASSSTGNTIYF
>TRBJ2-1|TRBV27
CASSFSIAGSYNEQFF
>TRBJ1-2|TRBV28
CASRIWGEGYTF
>TRBJ1-2|TRBV3-1/TRBV3-2
CASSLRQGNGYTF
>TRBJ2-2|TRBV19
CASSSQGSAGELFF
>TRBJ1-6|TRBV5-1
CASSLAVSSPLHF
>TRBJ2-5|TRBV30
CAWSISAGEETQYF
>TRBJ2-3|TRBV30
CAWAGTSGMDTQYF
>TRBJ1-4|TRBV12-5
CASGPSALANEKLFF
>TRBJ2-1|TRBV2
CASKASGGLSLQFF
>TRBJ1-1|TRBV10-2
CASSAVSGSAFF
>TRBJ2-7|TRBV11-2
CASSFSGTFSYEQYF
>TRBJ2-5|TRBV7-2
CASSFWGQETQYF
>TRBJ1-5|TRBV20-1
CSASRSNQPQHF
>TRBJ1-1|TRBV2
CASSEDRDTTEAFF
>TRBJ2-5|TRBV2
CASSRLTGGPQWTQYF
>TRBJ2-7|TRBV19
CASSIALAGGSEQYF
>TRBJ1-1|TRBV11-2
CASSPGPGIDTEAFF
>TRBJ2-7|TRBV13
CASSLAGGSYEQYF
>TRBJ1-1|TRBV5-3
CARSRQPGQKNTEAFF
>TRBJ2-6|TRBV7-9
CASSADRDSGANVLTF
>TRBJ2-5|TRBV7-6
CASSLRRGGRGETQYF
>TRBJ2-3|TRBV3-1/TRBV3-2
CASSQDTVVAADTQYF
>TRBJ2-1|TRBV11-1
CASSSDRDNEQFF
>TRBJ2-1|TRBV27
CASSLDLGSYNEQFF
>TRBJ2-1|TRBV3-1/TRBV3-2
CASRDGTGFYNEQFF
>TRBJ2-2|TRBV7-2
CASSLDSATGELFF
>TRBJ2-3|TRBV30
CACASGGTDTQYF
>TRBJ2-1|TRBV9
CASSVGDSTYNEQFF
>TRBJ2-7|TRBV27
CASSLGRTGEQYF
>TRBJ2-1|TRBV28
CASSPTGFYNEQFF
>TRBJ2-3|TRBV18
CASSSLGTSGHTDTQYF
>TRBJ2-7|TRBV28
CASSRGGREVLYEQYF
>TRBJ2-1|TRBV25-1
CASRHRDREYNEQFF
>TRBJ1-4|TRBV28
CASLGSPDEKLFF
>TRBJ2-3|TRBV6-2/TRBV6-3
CASSYEIRTDTQYF